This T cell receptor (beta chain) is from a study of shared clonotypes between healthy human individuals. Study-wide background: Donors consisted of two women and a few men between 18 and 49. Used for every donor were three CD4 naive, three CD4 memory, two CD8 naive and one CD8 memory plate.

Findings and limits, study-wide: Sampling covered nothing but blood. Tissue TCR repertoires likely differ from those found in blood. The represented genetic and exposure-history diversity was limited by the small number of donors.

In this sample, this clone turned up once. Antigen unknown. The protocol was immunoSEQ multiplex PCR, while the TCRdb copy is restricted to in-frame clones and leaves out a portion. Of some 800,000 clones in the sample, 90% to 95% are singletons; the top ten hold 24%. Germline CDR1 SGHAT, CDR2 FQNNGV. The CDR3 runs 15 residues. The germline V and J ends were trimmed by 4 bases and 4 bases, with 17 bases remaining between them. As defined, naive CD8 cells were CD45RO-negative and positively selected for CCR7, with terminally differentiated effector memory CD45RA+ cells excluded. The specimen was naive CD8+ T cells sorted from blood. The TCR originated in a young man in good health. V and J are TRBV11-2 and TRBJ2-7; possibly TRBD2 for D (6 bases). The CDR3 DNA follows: TGTGCCAGCAGCTCAACCGGGGGAGAGAAGTACGAGCAGTACTTC. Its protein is CASSSTGGEKYEQYF.